This T cell receptor beta chain was retrieved from a study of blood T cell repertoires in COVID-19. Turning to the study itself: T cells, B-cell-depleted T cells, or PBMCs supplied cDNA or gDNA.

TCRdb keeps only in-frame clones here, not all; method: immunoSEQ multiplex PCR. The sample records about 140,000 clones, 78% being singletons. Germline values: CDR1 SGDLS, CDR2 YYNGEE. V gave up 0 bases and J gave up 3 bases; unmatched junction bases: 4. The CDR3 loop spans 15 amino acids. The receptor was derived from a woman in her sixties with acute or convalescent COVID-19. The sequenced material came from peripheral blood. This sequence joins TRBV9 and TRBJ2-3; 7 nucleotides agree with TRBD2. CDR3 loop: CASSVDGRKTDTQYF. As DNA, the CDR3 is TGTGCCAGCAGCGTAGACGGGAGGAAAACAGATACGCAGTATTTT.